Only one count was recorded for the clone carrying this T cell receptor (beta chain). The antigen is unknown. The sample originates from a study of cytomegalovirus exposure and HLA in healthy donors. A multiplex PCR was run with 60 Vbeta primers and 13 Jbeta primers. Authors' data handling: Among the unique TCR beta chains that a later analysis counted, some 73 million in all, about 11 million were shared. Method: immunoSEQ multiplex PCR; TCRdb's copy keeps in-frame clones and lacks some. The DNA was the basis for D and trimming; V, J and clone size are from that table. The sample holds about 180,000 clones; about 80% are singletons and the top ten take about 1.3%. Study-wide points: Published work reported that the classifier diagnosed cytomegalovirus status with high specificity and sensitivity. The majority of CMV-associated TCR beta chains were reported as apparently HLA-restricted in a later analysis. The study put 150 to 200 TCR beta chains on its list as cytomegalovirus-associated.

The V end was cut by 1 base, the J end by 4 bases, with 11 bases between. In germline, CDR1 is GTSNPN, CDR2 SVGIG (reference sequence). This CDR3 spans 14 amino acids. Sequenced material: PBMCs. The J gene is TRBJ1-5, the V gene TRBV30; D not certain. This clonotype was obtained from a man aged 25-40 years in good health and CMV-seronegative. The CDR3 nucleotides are TGTGCCTGGAGTGAGACAAGAACTAATCAGCCCCAGCATTTT. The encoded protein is CAWSETRTNQPQHF.